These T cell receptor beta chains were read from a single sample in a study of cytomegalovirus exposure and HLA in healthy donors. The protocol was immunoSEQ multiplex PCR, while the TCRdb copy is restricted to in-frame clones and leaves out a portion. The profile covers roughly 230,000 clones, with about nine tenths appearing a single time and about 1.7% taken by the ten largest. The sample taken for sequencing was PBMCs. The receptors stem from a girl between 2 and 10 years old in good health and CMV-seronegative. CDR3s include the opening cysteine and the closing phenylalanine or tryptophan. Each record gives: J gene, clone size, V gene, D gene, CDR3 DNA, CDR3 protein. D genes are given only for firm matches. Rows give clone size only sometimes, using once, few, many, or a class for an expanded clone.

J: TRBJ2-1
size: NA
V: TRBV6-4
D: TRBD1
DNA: TGTGCCAGCAGTGTGGAGTGGGGGACAGTCAATGAGCAGTTCTTC
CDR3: CASSVEWGTVNEQFF

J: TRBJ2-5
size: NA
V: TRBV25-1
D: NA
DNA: TGTGCCAGCAGTGAATCGAGGGGGTGGCAAGAGACCCAGTACTTC
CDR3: CASSESRGWQETQYF

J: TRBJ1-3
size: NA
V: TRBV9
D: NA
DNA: TGTGCCAGCAGCCCCCACGGGGGGGGAGGCTCTGGAAACACCATATATTTT
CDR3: CASSPHGGGGSGNTIYF

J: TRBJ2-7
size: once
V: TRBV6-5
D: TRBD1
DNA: TGTGCCAGCAGGGCAAGACAGGGGGGATTGTACGAGCAGTACTTC
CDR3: CASRARQGGLYEQYF

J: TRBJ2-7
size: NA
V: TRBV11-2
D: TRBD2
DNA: TGTGCCAGCAGCGTCTACGGGGGGGCCTCCTACGAGCAGTACTTC
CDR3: CASSVYGGASYEQYF

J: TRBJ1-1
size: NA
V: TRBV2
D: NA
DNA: TGTGCCAGTACCCGGCCCGCGGGCCACACCCGAACTGAAGCTTTCTTT
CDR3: CASTRPAGHTRTEAFF

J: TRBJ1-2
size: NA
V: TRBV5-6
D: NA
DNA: TGTGCCAGCAGCCCGCGGCTCGGGTTTGGCTACACCTTC
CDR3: CASSPRLGFGYTF

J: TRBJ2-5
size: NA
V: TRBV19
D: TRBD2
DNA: TGTGCCAGTAGTGCCGGGACTAGCGGGGGGTACCAAGAGACCCAGTACTTC
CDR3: CASSAGTSGGYQETQYF

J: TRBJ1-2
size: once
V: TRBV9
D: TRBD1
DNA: TGTGCCAGCAGCGTCCGAAGGGACAGGGAAGTCTCGTATGGCTACACCTTC
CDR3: CASSVRRDREVSYGYTF

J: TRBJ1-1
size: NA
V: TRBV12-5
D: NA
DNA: TGTGCTAGTGCCCAGGGGCGGGCCTCGAACACTGAAGCTTTCTTT
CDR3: CASAQGRASNTEAFF

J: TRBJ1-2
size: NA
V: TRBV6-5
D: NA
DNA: TGTGCCAGCAGCGATACAGGGAAAGGTAGTGGCTACACCTTC
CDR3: CASSDTGKGSGYTF

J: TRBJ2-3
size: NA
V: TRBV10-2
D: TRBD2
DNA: TGCGCCAGCAGTGACCTACTAGCGGGGGGGCCCACGGCAGATACGCAGTATTTT
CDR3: CASSDLLAGGPTADTQYF

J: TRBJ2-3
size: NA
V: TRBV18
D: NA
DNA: TGTGCCAGCTCACCAACTAAACGGCGCTTTAGCACAGATACGCAGTATTTT
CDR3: CASSPTKRRFSTDTQYF